The following is a TCR beta chain sequence with its context. In the original processing: The authors estimated nucleated cell counts from reference gene primer amplification. Profiling relied on immunoSEQ multiplex PCR, and the TCRdb table lists in-frame clones only, not all of them. That table gives V, J and clone size, and the DNA gave D and trimming. Of almost 55,000 clones listed, around four fifths are singletons. The sample is drawn from a study of blood T cell repertoires in COVID-19. Whole-study context: There were acute and convalescent COVID-19 samples, and they came from the United States, Italy and Spain. Nucleic acid was either cDNA or gDNA, and it came from T cells, B-cell-depleted T cells, or PBMCs.

The CDR3 length is 17 residues. The V end lost 1 base, the J end lost 4 bases, and 19 bases lay between the germline ends. Germline V lookup: CDR1 SGHVS, CDR2 FQNEAQ. The source is a man over 45 with acute or convalescent COVID-19. Sequenced material: peripheral blood. V and J are TRBV7-8 and TRBJ1-2, with a tentative D call TRBD1 (6 bases). The CDR3 coding sequence is TGTGCCAGCAGCTTAGGGATTGTGGGGGCAATGGGCTATGGCTACACCTTC. Protein product: CASSLGIVGAMGYGYTF.